This T cell receptor (beta chain) was found in a study of human T cells and chemical hapten exposure. Study as a whole: In the roughly 25-week study, patients were dosed weekly with diphenylcyclopropenone on the scalp throughout.

Study-wide findings and caveats: PT1 expanded TCR counts and patch test score correlated positively.

TCRdb reprocessed the RACE reads via MiXCR and lists one record per CDR3 protein. The sample lists 55,000 to 85,000 distinct CDR3 sequences, over 7.5% occurring once. A remark on this clonotype: Its antigen is still unknown.

Noted time point: patch test 1, 2 weeks after DPC sensitization. As for treatment: therapeutic diphenylcyclopropenone sensitization with weekly scalp DPC. CDR3 length equals 15 residues. V dropped 1 base and J dropped 4 bases, with 11 bases sitting between them. The germline V gene has CDR1 SGHTA and CDR2 FQGNSA. V gene TRBV7-2 combines with J gene TRBJ2-1; D not resolved. The sample in question was whole blood, obtained in connection with sensitization to the hapten diphenylcyclopropenone (DPC). The sequence came from a woman aged 40 to 50 with alopecia areata. Some clones in this sample may be carry-over from other donors' samples. The CDR3 is CASSLDSRSYNEQFF. The CDR3 nucleotides are TGTGCCAGCAGCTTAGACTCACGCTCTTACAATGAGCAGTTCTTC.